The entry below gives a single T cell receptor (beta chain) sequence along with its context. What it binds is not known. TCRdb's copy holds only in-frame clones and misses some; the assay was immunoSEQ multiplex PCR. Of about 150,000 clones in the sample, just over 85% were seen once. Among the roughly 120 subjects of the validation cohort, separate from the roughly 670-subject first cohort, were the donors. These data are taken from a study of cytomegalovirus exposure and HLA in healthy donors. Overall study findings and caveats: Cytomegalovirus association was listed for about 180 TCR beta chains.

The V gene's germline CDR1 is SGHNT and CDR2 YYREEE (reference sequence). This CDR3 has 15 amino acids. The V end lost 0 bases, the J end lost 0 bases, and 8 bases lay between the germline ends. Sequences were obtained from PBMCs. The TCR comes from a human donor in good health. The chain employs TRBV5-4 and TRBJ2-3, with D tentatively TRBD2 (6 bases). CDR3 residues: CASSLELASTDTQYF. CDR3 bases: TGTGCCAGCAGCTTGGAACTAGCTAGCACAGATACGCAGTATTTT.